The clone carrying this TCR beta chain was detected only once. Trimming took off 3 bases at V and 4 bases at J, with 10 bases between the two ends. The germline V gene encodes CDR1 MNHEY and CDR2 SMNVEV (reference sequence). The CDR3 is 14 residues long. In the study's own analysis: Cell counts per sample came from amplifying reference gene primers. Clones were read by immunoSEQ multiplex PCR, and TCRdb kept only the in-frame ones, dropping some. V, J and clone size derive from that table, while D and trimming were established from the DNA sequence. The sample shows approximately 350,000 clones, roughly 90% of them seen only once. This sample is drawn from a study of blood T cell repertoires in COVID-19. Study context: Specimens from acute and convalescent COVID-19 originated in the United States, Italy and Spain. The analysed material was cDNA or gDNA that came from T cells, B-cell-depleted T cells, or PBMCs.

This clonotype was sampled from a middle-aged man with acute or convalescent COVID-19. The chain employs TRBV27 and TRBJ2-1, with D perhaps TRBD1 (6 bases). Sequenced input: peripheral blood. The CDR3 coding sequence is TGTGCCAGCAGTTTTGGGGGCAGGTACAATGAGCAGTTCTTC. Translated: CASSFGGRYNEQFF.